These T cell receptor beta chains were read from a single sample in a study of T cell responses to AZD1222 COVID-19 vaccine. The method was immunoSEQ multiplex PCR; TCRdb's version includes in-frame clones alone and lacks a portion of them. This table has 100,000 to 150,000 clones, about 89% appearing once. The source was peripheral blood, collected on day 0 of AZD1222 vaccination. The source of these receptors is an adult in good health. Each CDR3 is given with its conserved first and last residue. D genes are given only for firm matches.

TGTGCCAGCAGCTTAGCTTGGGACAGGTCCCCCTACAATGAGCAGTTCTTC | CASSLAWDRSPYNEQFF | TRBJ2-1 | TRBD1 | TRBV7-9
TGTGCCAGCAGTGAGGACGGAATCAATCAGCCCCAGCATTTT | CASSEDGINQPQHF | TRBJ1-5 | - | TRBV6-4
TGCGCCAGCAGTTTGGCCCCCGGGGGCTCTAATGAAAAACTGTTTTTT | CASSLAPGGSNEKLFF | TRBJ1-4 | - | TRBV5-1
TGTGCCAGCACCCCCGCGGGACTAGTCAGGAATGAGCAGTTCTTC | CASTPAGLVRNEQFF | TRBJ2-1 | TRBD2 | TRBV7-2
TGTGCCAGCAGCGTCAGCGGGACAGGGTCCACTGAAGCTTTCTTT | CASSVSGTGSTEAFF | TRBJ1-1 | TRBD1 | TRBV7-3
TGTGCCAGCAGAAATGGACAGGGGGTAACCGGGGAGCTGTTTTTT | CASRNGQGVTGELFF | TRBJ2-2 | TRBD1 | TRBV7-6
TGTGCCAGCACCGGAGCAGTTATAAGGCCCTTCACAGATACGCAGTATTTT | CASTGAVIRPFTDTQYF | TRBJ2-3 | - | TRBV5-5
TGTGCCAGCAGGGTAGATGGTTCCTACAATGAGCAGTTCTTC | CASRVDGSYNEQFF | TRBJ2-1 | - | TRBV6-5
TGTGCCAGCAGCTATCGAACCGGGACATTTAACACCGGGGAGCTGTTTTTT | CASSYRTGTFNTGELFF | TRBJ2-2 | - | TRBV5-5
TGCGCCAGCAGCTTGGGCTATGAGCAGTTCTTC | CASSLGYEQFF | TRBJ2-1 | - | TRBV5-1